This TCR beta chain emerged from a study of CD8 T cells in ankylosing spondylitis. General study points: Within matched ankylosing spondylitis synovial fluid, disease-linked clones were reportedly significantly enriched. Certain motif variants had earlier been reported in reactive arthritis synovial fluid and blood.

Trimming cost V 7 bases and J 7 bases; bases outside gene matches: 13. Germline loops: CDR1 MDHEN, CDR2 SYDVKM. The CDR3 has 15 amino acids. MiXCR, run by TCRdb on the 5' RACE reads, gives a single entry per CDR3 protein. Of 250,000 to 400,000 distinct CDR3 sequences detected, 9.5% to 13% appear once; the ten largest clones hold 8% to 9.5%. With regard to this clonotype: What it recognizes is unknown.

The sample consisted of blood, either unsorted or a sorted T cell fraction (not recorded which). The receptor was isolated from a female donor with ankylosing spondylitis or in good health (not recorded which). The gene calls are TRBV28 and TRBJ1-5, with 7 bases identical to TRBD1. The DNA for the CDR3 is TGTGCCAGCACCCCTGCGAGGGGGCGGGGGCAGCCCCAGCATTTT. This translates into CASTPARGRGQPQHF.